This TCR beta chain was captured in a study of preoperative IRX-2 immunotherapy in early breast cancer. This CDR3 spans 14 amino acids. Germline CDR1 KGHSH, CDR2 LQKENI. V was pared by 6 bases and J by 3 bases, with 14 bases between. Indicated treatment: preoperative locoregional IRX-2 cytokine immunotherapy. Using immunoSEQ multiplex PCR, the repertoire was profiled, and TCRdb retains in-frame clones only, with some absent. This sample has about 43,000 clones, with approximately 95% found just once. The sequencing here drew on tumor tissue, taken after IRX-2 immunotherapy. The J gene is TRBJ1-2, the V gene TRBV18; D perhaps matches TRBD1 (6 bases). This TCR was recovered from a human donor with breast cancer. This chain's CDR3 is CASSPRGGDYGYTF. The CDR3 DNA reads TGTGCCAGCTCTCCTAGGGGGGGTGACTATGGCTACACCTTC.